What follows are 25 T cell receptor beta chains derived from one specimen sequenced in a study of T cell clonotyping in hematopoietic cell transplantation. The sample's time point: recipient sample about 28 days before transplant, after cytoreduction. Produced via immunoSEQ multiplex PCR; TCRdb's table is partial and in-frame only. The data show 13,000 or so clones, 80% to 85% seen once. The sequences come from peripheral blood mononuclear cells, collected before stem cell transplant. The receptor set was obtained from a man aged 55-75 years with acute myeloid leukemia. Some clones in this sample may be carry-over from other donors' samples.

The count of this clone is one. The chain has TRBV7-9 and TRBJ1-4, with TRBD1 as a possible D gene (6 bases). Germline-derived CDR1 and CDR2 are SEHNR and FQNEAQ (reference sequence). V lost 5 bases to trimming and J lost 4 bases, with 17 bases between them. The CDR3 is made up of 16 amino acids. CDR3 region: CASSRLETGSNEKLFF. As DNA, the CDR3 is TGTGCCAGCAGCCGCCTGGAAACAGGGAGTAATGAAAAACTGTTTTTT.

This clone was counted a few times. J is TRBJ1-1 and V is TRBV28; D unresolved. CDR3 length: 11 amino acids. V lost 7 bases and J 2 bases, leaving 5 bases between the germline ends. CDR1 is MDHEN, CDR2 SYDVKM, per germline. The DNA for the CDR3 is TGTGCCAGCAAGGTCAACACTGAAGCTTTCTTT. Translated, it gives CASKVNTEAFF.

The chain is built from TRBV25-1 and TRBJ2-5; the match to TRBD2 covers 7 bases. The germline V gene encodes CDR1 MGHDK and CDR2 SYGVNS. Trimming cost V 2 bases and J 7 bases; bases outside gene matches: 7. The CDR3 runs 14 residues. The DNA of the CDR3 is TGTGCCAGCAGTGAAAGGGCTAGCGGAGGGACCCAGTACTTC. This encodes CASSERASGGTQYF. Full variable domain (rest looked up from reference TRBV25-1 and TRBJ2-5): EADIYQTPRYLVIGTGKKITLECSQTMGHDKMYWYQQDPGMELHLIHYSYGVNSTEKGDLSSESTVSRIRTEHFPLTLESARPSHTSQYLCASSERASGGTQYFGPGTRLLVL.

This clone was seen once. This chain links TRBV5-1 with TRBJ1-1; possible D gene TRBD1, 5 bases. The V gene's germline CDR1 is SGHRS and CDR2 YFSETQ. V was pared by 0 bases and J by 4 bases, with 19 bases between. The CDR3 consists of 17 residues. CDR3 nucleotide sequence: TGCGCCAGCAGCTTGGCCATGGGGCCCACCTACGGCACTGAAGCTTTCTTT. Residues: CASSLAMGPTYGTEAFF.

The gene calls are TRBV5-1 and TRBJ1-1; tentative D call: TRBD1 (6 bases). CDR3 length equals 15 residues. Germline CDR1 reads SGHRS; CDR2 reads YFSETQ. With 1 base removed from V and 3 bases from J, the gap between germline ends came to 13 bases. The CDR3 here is CASSLMGAGHTEAFF. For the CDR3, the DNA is TGCGCCAGCAGCTTGATGGGGGCGGGTCACACTGAAGCTTTCTTT.

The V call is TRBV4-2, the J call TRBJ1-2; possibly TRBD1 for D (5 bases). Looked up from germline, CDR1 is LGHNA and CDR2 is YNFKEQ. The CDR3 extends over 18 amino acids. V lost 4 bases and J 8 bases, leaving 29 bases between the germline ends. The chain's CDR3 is CASSPLSMGGVGGYGYTF. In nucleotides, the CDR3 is TGTGCCAGCAGCCCCCTTTCGATGGGGGGGGTCGGCGGGTACGGCTACACCTTC.

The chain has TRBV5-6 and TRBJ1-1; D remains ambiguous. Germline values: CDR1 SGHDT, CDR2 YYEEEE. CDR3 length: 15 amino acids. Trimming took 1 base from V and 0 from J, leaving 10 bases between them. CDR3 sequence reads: CASSLWAVLNTEAFF. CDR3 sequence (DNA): TGTGCCAGCAGCTTGTGGGCGGTCTTGAACACTGAAGCTTTCTTT.

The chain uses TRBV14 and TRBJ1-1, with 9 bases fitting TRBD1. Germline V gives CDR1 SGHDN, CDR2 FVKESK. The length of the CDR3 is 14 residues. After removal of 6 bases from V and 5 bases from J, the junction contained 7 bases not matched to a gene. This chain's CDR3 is CASSRTGARTEAFF. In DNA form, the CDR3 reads TGTGCCAGCAGTCGGACAGGGGCGAGAACTGAAGCTTTCTTT.

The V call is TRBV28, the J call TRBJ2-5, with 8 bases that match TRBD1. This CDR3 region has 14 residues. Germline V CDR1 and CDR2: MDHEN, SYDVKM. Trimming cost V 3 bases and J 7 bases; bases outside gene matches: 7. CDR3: CASSLGQARATQYF. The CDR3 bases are TGTGCCAGCAGTTTGGGACAGGCCAGGGCGACCCAGTACTTC.

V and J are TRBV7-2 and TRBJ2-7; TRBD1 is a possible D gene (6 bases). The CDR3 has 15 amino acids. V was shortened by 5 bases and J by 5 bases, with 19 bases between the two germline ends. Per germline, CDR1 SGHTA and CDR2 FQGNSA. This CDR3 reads CASSAMLGAFNEQYF. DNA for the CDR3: TGTGCCAGCAGCGCCATGTTGGGGGCTTTCAACGAGCAGTACTTC.

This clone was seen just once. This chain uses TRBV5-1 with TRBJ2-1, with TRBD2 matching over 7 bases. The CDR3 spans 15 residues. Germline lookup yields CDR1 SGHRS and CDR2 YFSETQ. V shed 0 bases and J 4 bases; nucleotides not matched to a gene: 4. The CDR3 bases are TGCGCCAGCAGCTTGGCTAGCGGAACATACAATGAGCAGTTCTTC. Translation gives CASSLASGTYNEQFF. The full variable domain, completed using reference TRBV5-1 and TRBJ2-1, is KAGVTQTPRYLIKTRGQQVTLSCSPISGHRSVSWYQQTPGQGLQFLFEYFSETQRNKGNFPGRFSGRQFSNSRSEMNVSTLELGDSALYLCASSLASGTYNEQFFGPGTRLTVL.

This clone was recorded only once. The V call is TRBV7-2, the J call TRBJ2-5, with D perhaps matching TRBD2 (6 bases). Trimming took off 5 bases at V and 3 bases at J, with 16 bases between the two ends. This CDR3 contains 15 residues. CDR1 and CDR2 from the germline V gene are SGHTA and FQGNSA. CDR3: CASSTLQWREETQYF. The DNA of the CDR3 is TGTGCCAGCAGCACCCTACAGTGGAGGGAAGAGACCCAGTACTTC.

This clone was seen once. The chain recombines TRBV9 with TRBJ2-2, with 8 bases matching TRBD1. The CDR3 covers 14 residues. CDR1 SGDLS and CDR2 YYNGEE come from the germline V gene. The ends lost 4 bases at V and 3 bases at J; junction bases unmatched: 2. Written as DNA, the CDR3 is TGTGCCAGCAGCCGGACAGGGTACACCGGGGAGCTGTTTTTT. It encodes CASSRTGYTGELFF.

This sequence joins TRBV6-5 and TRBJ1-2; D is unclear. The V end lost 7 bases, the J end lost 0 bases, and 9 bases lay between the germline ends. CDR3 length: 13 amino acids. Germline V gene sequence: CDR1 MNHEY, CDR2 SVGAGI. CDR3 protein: CASTRGANYGYTF. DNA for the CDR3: TGTGCCAGCACTCGGGGAGCTAACTATGGCTACACCTTC.

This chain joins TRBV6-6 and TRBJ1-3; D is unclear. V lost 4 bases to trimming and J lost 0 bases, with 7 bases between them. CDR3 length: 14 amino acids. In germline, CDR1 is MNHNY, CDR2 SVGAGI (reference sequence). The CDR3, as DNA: TGTGCCAGCAGTTCTCACGACTCTGGAAACACCATATATTTT. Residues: CASSSHDSGNTIYF.

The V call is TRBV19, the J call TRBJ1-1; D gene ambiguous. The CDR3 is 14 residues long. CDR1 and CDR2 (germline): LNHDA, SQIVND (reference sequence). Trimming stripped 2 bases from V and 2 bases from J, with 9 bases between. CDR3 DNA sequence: TGTGCCAGTAGTATAAGAGCCGTTAACACTGAAGCTTTCTTT. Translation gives CASSIRAVNTEAFF. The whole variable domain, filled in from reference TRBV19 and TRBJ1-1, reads DGGITQSPKYLFRKEGQNVTLSCEQNLNHDAMYWYRQDPGQGLRLIYYSQIVNDFQKGDIAEGYSVSREKKESFPLTVTSAQKNPTAFYLCASSIRAVNTEAFFGQGTRLTVV.

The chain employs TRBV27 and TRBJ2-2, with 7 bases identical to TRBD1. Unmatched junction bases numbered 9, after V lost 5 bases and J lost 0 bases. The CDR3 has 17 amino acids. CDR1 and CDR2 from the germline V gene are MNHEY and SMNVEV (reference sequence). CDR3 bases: TGTGCCAGCAGTATCATGCAGGGGGTAACGAACACCGGGGAGCTGTTTTTT. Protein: CASSIMQGVTNTGELFF.

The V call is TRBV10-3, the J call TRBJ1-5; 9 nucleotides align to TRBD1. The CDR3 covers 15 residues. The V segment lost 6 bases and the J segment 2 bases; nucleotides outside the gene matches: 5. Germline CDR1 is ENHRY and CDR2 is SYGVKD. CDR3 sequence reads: CAISEDRGGNQPQHF. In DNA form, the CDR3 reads TGTGCCATCAGCGAGGACAGGGGTGGCAATCAGCCCCAGCATTTT.

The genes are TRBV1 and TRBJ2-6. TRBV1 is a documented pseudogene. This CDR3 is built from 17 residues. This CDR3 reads CTSSGRRLQSRANVLTF. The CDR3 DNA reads TGCACCAGCAGTGGAAGGCGTTTGCAAAGTCGGGCCAACGTCCTGACTTTC.

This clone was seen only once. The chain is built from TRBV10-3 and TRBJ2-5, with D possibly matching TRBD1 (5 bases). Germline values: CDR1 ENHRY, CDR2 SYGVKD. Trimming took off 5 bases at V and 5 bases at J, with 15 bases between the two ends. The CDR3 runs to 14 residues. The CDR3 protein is CAISSSRVGETQYF. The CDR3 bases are TGTGCCATCAGTTCCTCCAGGGTGGGGGAGACCCAGTACTTC.

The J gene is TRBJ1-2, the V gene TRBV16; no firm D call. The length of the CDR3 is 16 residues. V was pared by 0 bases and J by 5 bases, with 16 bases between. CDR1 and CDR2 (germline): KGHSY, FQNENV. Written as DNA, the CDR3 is TGTGCCAGCAGCCAATCATCCAGTCTTGCCCTATATGGCTACACCTTC. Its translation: CASSQSSSLALYGYTF.

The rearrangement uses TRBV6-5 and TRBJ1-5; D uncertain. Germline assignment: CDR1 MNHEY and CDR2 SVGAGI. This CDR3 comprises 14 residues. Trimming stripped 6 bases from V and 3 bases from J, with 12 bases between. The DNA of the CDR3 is TGTGCCAGCAGCAGCGTTCCTTCCAATCAGCCCCAGCATTTT. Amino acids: CASSSVPSNQPQHF.

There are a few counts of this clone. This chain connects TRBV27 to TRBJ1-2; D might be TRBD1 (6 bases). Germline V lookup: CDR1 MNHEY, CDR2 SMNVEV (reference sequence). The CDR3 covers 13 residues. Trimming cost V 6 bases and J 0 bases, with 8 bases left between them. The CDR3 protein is CASSRTANYGYTF. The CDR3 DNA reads TGTGCCAGCAGCCGGACAGCTAACTATGGCTACACCTTC.

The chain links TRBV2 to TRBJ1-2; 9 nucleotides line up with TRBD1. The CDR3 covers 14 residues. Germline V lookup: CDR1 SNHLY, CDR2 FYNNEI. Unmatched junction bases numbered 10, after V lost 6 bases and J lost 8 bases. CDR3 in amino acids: CASRVTGGAWGYTF. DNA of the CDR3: TGTGCCAGCAGAGTGACAGGGGGAGCATGGGGCTACACCTTC.

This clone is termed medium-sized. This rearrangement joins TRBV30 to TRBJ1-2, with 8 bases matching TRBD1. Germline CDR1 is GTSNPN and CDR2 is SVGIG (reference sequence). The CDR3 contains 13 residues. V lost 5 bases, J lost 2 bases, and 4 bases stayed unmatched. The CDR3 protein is CAWGQGQNYGYTF. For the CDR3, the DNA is TGTGCCTGGGGACAGGGACAGAACTATGGCTACACCTTC.